This T cell receptor beta chain originates from a study of cytomegalovirus exposure and HLA in healthy donors. Across the whole study: The Caucasian-associated ancestry cluster contained about 80% of the approximately 430 genotyped donors. General study points: While the bulk of TCR sequences proved rare, some public TCRs turned up in many donors. Several of the most significant clusters were apparently associated with common viral pathogens in a later analysis. Presence/absence analyses assumed roughly uniform sequencing depth across donors.

PCR employed 60 Vbeta and 13 Jbeta primers. Assay: immunoSEQ multiplex PCR; the TCRdb copy retains only in-frame clones and omits some. This table has a few hundred thousand clones, more than 60% appearing once. This clone was observed once. Its antigen is currently unknown. One end of the junction does not line up with germline, which may come from a read error. Germline assignment: CDR1 SSHAT and CDR2 FNYEAQ (reference sequence). This CDR3 region has 13 residues. The sample comprised PBMCs. The chain has TRBV7-7 and TRBJ2-3; unclear D gene. This TCR was recovered from a woman in her 30s in good health and CMV-seronegative. CDR3 residues: CASSLGHTDTQYF. The CDR3 DNA reads TGTGCTAGCAGCTTAGGGCACACAGATACGCAGTATTTT.